This entry is about one TCR beta chain. Its antigen is unidentified. Trimming stripped 5 bases from V and 4 bases from J, with 9 bases between. There are 12 residues in the CDR3. Germline V CDR1 and CDR2: MNHNS, SASEGT. In the original analysis: Filtering differed for immunoSEQ, which gave only junction sequences without quality scores. Profiled with immunoSEQ multiplex PCR; TCRdb holds only in-frame clones, not every one. D and trimming come from the DNA, and the V and J calls and clone size come from that table. The sample includes over 850,000 clones, more than 75% of them seen just once. This specimen comes from a study of shared clonotypes between healthy human individuals. Study-wide results and caveats: Even with large depth, rarefaction showed that sorted-subset sequencing was incomplete. A handful of donors shared approximately 5% of their naive CD4 clonotypes.

Material: memory CD4+ T cells from PBMCs. Subset here: CD45RA-negative fraction. This TCR derives from a man aged 18 to 30 in good health. Some clones in this sample may be carry-over from other donors' samples. The gene calls are TRBV6-1 and TRBJ2-7; D possibly corresponds to TRBD1 (5 bases). CDR3 sequence (DNA): TGTGCCAGCAGTATCCGACAGTACGAGCAGTACTTC. It yields the protein CASSIRQYEQYF.